Listed here are 32 T cell receptor beta chains from one sample, sequenced in a study of cytomegalovirus exposure and HLA in healthy donors (dated by TCRdb to 2016 to 2017). Preparation of the library involved the immunoSEQ multiplex PCR assay. For the multiplex PCR, a mixture combining 60 forward primers for TCR Vbeta segments and 13 reverse primers for TCR Jbeta segments was used. As stored in TCRdb, this immuneACCESS dataset retains in-frame rearrangements with V and J assigned. A fraction of the clones does not appear; measured against another copy, unresolved V genes explain less than half of the discrepancy, and the remainder lacks a known reason. The sample table records under 150,000 clones; roughly three quarters of these occur just once. The ten top clones hold 3.5% to 4% of the sample. Input material: PBMCs. These receptors were collected from a man aged 18-30 years in good health and CMV-seronegative.

The chain combines TRBV6-4 with TRBJ2-6; tentative D call: TRBD1 (6 bases). CDR3 length: 16 amino acids. Germline V gives CDR1 MRHNA, CDR2 SNTAGT. V lost 0 bases and J 2 bases, leaving 8 bases between the germline ends. The CDR3 nucleotides are TGTGCCAGCAGTGACTCGCCAGGGGCTGGGGCCAACGTCCTGACTTTC. Encoded protein: CASSDSPGAGANVLTF.

The genes are TRBV5-1 and TRBJ2-3; possible D gene TRBD1, 5 bases. Trimming took off 3 bases at V and 0 bases at J, with 14 bases between the two ends. CDR3 size: 16 residues. Germline V gives CDR1 SGHRS, CDR2 YFSETQ. DNA for the CDR3: TGCGCCAGCAGCTACCACAGGTTTCTAAGCACAGATACGCAGTATTTT. It encodes CASSYHRFLSTDTQYF.

The V and J genes are TRBV10-3 and TRBJ2-2; 12 nucleotides match TRBD2. Germline CDR1 is ENHRY and CDR2 is SYGVKD. This CDR3 contains 17 residues. V lost 0 bases, J lost 6 bases, and 5 bases stayed unmatched. CDR3 sequence: CAISESWTSGIPGELFF. CDR3 DNA: TGTGCCATCAGTGAGTCATGGACTAGCGGGATTCCCGGGGAGCTGTTTTTT.

V and J are TRBV28 and TRBJ2-6, with 8 bases lining up with TRBD1. V was pared by 6 bases and J by 19 bases, with 14 bases of the junction left unmatched. The CDR3 sequence is 13 residues long. Per germline, CDR1 MDHEN and CDR2 SYDVKM. CDR3 sequence: CASSPKLGQGITF. CDR3 DNA sequence: TGTGCCAGCAGCCCTAAACTTGGACAGGGAATTACTTTC.

This clone was seen a single time. The CDR3 here is CASSDYPGGSMTYNEQFF. The CDR3 nucleotides are TGTGCCAGCAGTGACTATCCGGGAGGGTCTATGACCTACAATGAGCAGTTCTTC. The chain is built from TRBV6-4 and TRBJ2-1; 8 bases are a match to TRBD2. Germline loops: CDR1 MRHNA, CDR2 SNTAGT. The CDR3 runs to 18 residues. V trimming: 1 base; J trimming: 2 bases; junction bases outside the gene matches: 10.

V gene TRBV11-3 combines with J gene TRBJ2-1; 8 bases line up with TRBD2. The CDR3 contains 15 residues. V lost 5 bases to trimming and J lost 4 bases; unmatched junction nucleotides: 7. The germline V gene has CDR1 SGHNT and CDR2 YENEEA. The DNA for the CDR3 is TGTGCCAGCAGCCAGCGGGGGAAACTTTACAATGAGCAGTTCTTC. Its protein is CASSQRGKLYNEQFF.

The J gene is TRBJ2-7, the V gene TRBV27; 9 bases map to TRBD1. The germline V gene has CDR1 MNHEY and CDR2 SMNVEV (reference sequence). The V and J ends lost 2 bases and 4 bases, in that order; junction bases with no gene match: 15. The CDR3 consists of 18 residues. The CDR3 sequence is CASSLRKMGTGFGYEQYF. CDR3 nucleotides: TGTGCCAGCAGTTTAAGGAAGATGGGGACAGGGTTTGGGTACGAGCAGTACTTC.

The chain couples TRBV19 to TRBJ2-1, with D possibly TRBD2 on 6 matching bases. The V and J ends lost 6 bases and 9 bases respectively, with 18 bases between them. Germline lookup yields CDR1 LNHDA and CDR2 SQIVND (reference sequence). The CDR3 is 14 amino acids. The CDR3 coding sequence is TGTGCCAGTAGCCTCGGTCGGGCTAGCGCTGAGCAGTTCTTC. This codes for CASSLGRASAEQFF.

The V and J genes are TRBV7-8 and TRBJ2-3; 10 bases line up with TRBD2. The germline CDR1 and CDR2 sequences are SGHVS and FQNEAQ. The CDR3 consists of 16 residues. The V gene end was trimmed by 6 bases and the J gene end by 2 bases; junction bases not matched to a gene: 8. CDR3 sequence reads: CASRLKREGSTDTQYF. CDR3 DNA sequence: TGTGCCAGCAGACTAAAGCGGGAGGGGTCCACAGATACGCAGTATTTT.

The chain has TRBV9 and TRBJ1-4; D is ambiguous. This CDR3 is 14 amino acids long. Per the germline V gene, CDR1 is SGDLS and CDR2 is YYNGEE. Trimming took 0 bases from V and 8 from J, leaving 11 bases between them. CDR3 loop: CASSVGQVNEKLFF. DNA for the CDR3: TGTGCCAGCAGCGTAGGCCAGGTCAACGAAAAACTGTTTTTT.

The chain links TRBV5-5 to TRBJ2-3; 11 bases are a match to TRBD1. Per the germline V gene, CDR1 is SGHKS and CDR2 is YYEKEE (reference sequence). Unmatched junction bases numbered 5, after V lost 4 bases and J lost 1 base. CDR3 length: 16 amino acids. The CDR3 region is CASSLGQGAGTDTQYF. CDR3 DNA: TGTGCCAGCAGCCTCGGACAGGGGGCCGGCACAGATACGCAGTATTTT.

The J gene is TRBJ1-2, the V gene TRBV30; no clear D. V shed 2 bases and J shed 5 bases, with 9 bases lying between them. This CDR3 has 12 amino acids. Germline V gene sequence: CDR1 GTSNPN, CDR2 SVGIG (reference sequence). This CDR3 reads CAWSSTEYGYTF. In nucleotides, the CDR3 is TGTGCCTGGAGTTCGACGGAGTATGGCTACACCTTC.

The chain couples TRBV5-1 to TRBJ2-7; 7 bases agree with TRBD1. CDR3 length: 13 residues. Losses at the gene ends were 2 bases for V and 6 bases for J; bases not matched to a gene: 5. Germline assignment: CDR1 SGHRS and CDR2 YFSETQ. CDR3 protein: CASSLQGWGEQYF. The CDR3 region has the DNA TGCGCCAGCAGCTTACAGGGGTGGGGCGAGCAGTACTTC.

This chain links TRBV6-1 with TRBJ2-7; 10 nucleotides line up with TRBD1. V was pared by 6 bases and J by 2 bases, with 7 bases of the junction left unmatched. The CDR3 has 15 amino acids. Germline-derived CDR1 and CDR2 are MNHNS and SASEGT. Written as DNA, the CDR3 is TGTGCCAGCAGATGGAGAGGACAGGGGGCCTACGAGCAGTACTTC. Its translation is CASRWRGQGAYEQYF.

In nucleotides, the CDR3 is TGTGCCAGTAGTATGGACCCCCAGGGGGGGGAGCTGTTTTTT. Residues: CASSMDPQGGELFF. The rearrangement links TRBV19 to TRBJ2-2, with D perhaps TRBD1 (6 bases). The V gene's germline CDR1 is LNHDA and CDR2 SQIVND (reference sequence). This CDR3 has 14 amino acids. V lost 3 bases, J lost 8 bases, and 13 bases lay in between.

This chain joins TRBV5-1 and TRBJ1-1; D call uncertain. CDR1 and CDR2 from the germline V gene are SGHRS and YFSETQ. This CDR3 has 13 residues. Trimming stripped 0 bases from V and 1 base from J, with 4 bases between. The CDR3 nucleotides are TGCGCCAGCAGCTTGGCTACGAACACTGAAGCTTTCTTT. Translating it yields CASSLATNTEAFF. The variable domain in full, with the rest retrieved from reference TRBV5-1 and TRBJ1-1, is KAGVTQTPRYLIKTRGQQVTLSCSPISGHRSVSWYQQTPGQGLQFLFEYFSETQRNKGNFPGRFSGRQFSNSRSEMNVSTLELGDSALYLCASSLATNTEAFFGQGTRLTVV.

The V call is TRBV5-1, the J call TRBJ2-1; 10 bases line up with TRBD1. V gave up 4 bases and J gave up 0 bases; unmatched junction bases: 10. This CDR3 has 18 amino acids. The V gene's germline CDR1 is SGHRS and CDR2 YFSETQ. CDR3 region: CASSARTGGISSYNEQFF. DNA for the CDR3: TGCGCCAGCAGCGCCCGGACAGGGGGGATAAGCTCCTACAATGAGCAGTTCTTC.

V and J are TRBV9 and TRBJ2-3; 9 bases align to TRBD2. This CDR3 contains 17 residues. The trim removed 0 bases at V and 0 bases at J, leaving 5 bases unmatched. Germline-derived CDR1 and CDR2 are SGDLS and YYNGEE. CDR3 in amino acids: CASSVGTSGPSTDTQYF. CDR3 in DNA: TGTGCCAGCAGCGTAGGAACTAGCGGGCCCAGCACAGATACGCAGTATTTT.

The chain is built from TRBV5-4 and TRBJ2-6, with 8 bases that match TRBD1. Germline trimming cut 4 bases from V and 2 bases from J; bases unmatched to any gene: 5. Germline values: CDR1 SGHNT, CDR2 YYREEE (reference sequence). The CDR3 has 16 residues. The CDR3 DNA follows: TGTGCCAGCAGCCGGCCACAGGGGGCTGGGGCCAACGTCCTGACTTTC. Encoded protein: CASSRPQGAGANVLTF.

The rearrangement links TRBV27 to TRBJ2-7; D might be TRBD2 (5 bases). The CDR3 runs to 16 residues. Germline V lookup: CDR1 MNHEY, CDR2 SMNVEV (reference sequence). V shed 4 bases and J shed 2 bases, with 18 bases lying between them. This CDR3 is CASSSSPIAYPYEQYF. The CDR3 DNA is TGTGCCAGCAGTTCCTCCCCTATAGCGTACCCCTACGAGCAGTACTTC.

The CDR3 coding sequence is TGTGCCAGCAGCTTGACAGGGAGCTACGAGCAGTACTTC. Protein: CASSLTGSYEQYF. V is TRBV5-4 and J is TRBJ2-7; possibly TRBD1 for D (6 bases). The CDR3 runs to 13 residues. V lost 1 base and J lost 3, with 8 bases in between. Germline V gene data show CDR1 as SGHNT and CDR2 as YYREEE (reference sequence).

In this sample, this clone turned up a few times. The rearrangement links TRBV6-1 to TRBJ2-7, with TRBD1 as a possible D gene (5 bases). In germline, CDR1 is MNHNS, CDR2 SASEGT. Trimming took 2 bases from V and 4 from J, leaving 21 bases between them. This CDR3 contains 17 residues. The CDR3 DNA reads as TGTGCCAGCAGTGAACTCTTGGCGGCAGGGCTGGAATACGAGCAGTACTTC. Translating gives CASSELLAAGLEYEQYF.

The V and J genes are TRBV2 and TRBJ2-7; TRBD2 might be the D (7 bases). Trimming left V 4 bases short and J 5 bases short, with 9 bases between. The CDR3 length is 12 residues. Per the germline V gene, CDR1 is SNHLY and CDR2 is FYNNEI. The chain's CDR3 is CASSGGGDEQYF. As DNA, the CDR3 is TGTGCCAGCAGTGGCGGGGGCGACGAGCAGTACTTC.

This CDR3 is CASSVDGGTNYGYTF. The CDR3 coding sequence is TGTGCCAGCAGCGTAGATGGAGGGACGAACTATGGCTACACCTTC. The chain recombines TRBV9 with TRBJ1-2, with D perhaps matching TRBD1 (5 bases). Germline-derived CDR1 and CDR2 are SGDLS and YYNGEE. V was pared by 0 bases and J by 2 bases, with 11 bases between. There are 15 residues in the CDR3.

This clone was detected once. The V and J genes are TRBV7-9 and TRBJ2-5; no definite D call. The V end was cut by 2 bases, the J end by 5 bases, with 9 bases between. Germline V CDR1 and CDR2: SEHNR, FQNEAQ (reference sequence). The CDR3 length is 13 residues. The CDR3 coding sequence is TGTGCCAGCAGCTTATTCGTTGCGGAGACCCAGTACTTC. Its translation is CASSLFVAETQYF.

This clone was observed a few times. V is TRBV6-6 and J is TRBJ1-4, with TRBD1 matching over 9 bases. Per germline, CDR1 MNHNY and CDR2 SVGAGI (reference sequence). This CDR3 is 14 amino acids long. V lost 6 bases and J lost 8; bases outside the gene matches: 7. The CDR3 region is CASRSGQGTEKLFF. The CDR3 region has the DNA TGTGCCAGCAGATCCGGACAGGGGACGGAAAAACTGTTTTTT.

This rearrangement joins TRBV30 to TRBJ1-5; no firm D call. Trimming removed 3 bases at V and 11 bases at J, with 14 bases between. Germline CDR1 reads GTSNPN; CDR2 reads SVGIG (reference sequence). The CDR3 has 12 amino acids. The CDR3 bases are TGTGCCTGGAGGGGCGGCCGGGGAGCCCAGCATTTT. It codes for CAWRGGRGAQHF. Using reference TRBV30 and TRBJ1-5 for the parts outside the CDR3, the full variable domain is SQTIHQWPATLVQPVGSPLSLECTVEGTSNPNLYWYRQAAGRGLQLLFYSVGIGQISSEVPQNLSASRPQDRQFILSSKKLLLSDSGFYLCAWRGGRGAQHFGDGTRLSIL.

The J gene is TRBJ2-3, the V gene TRBV4-1; TRBD1 aligns across 8 bases. Per the germline V gene, CDR1 is MGHRA and CDR2 is YSYEKL. The CDR3 contains 16 residues. Trimming took 0 bases from V and 4 from J; bases not matched to a gene: 6. Written as DNA, the CDR3 is TGCGCCAGCAGCCAAGATTGGCAGGGGGCGTCAGATACGCAGTATTTT. Translating it yields CASSQDWQGASDTQYF.

In this sample, this clone turned up a few times. The V and J genes are TRBV5-4 and TRBJ2-5; a possible D gene is TRBD2 (6 bases). Germline V lookup: CDR1 SGHNT, CDR2 YYREEE (reference sequence). V lost 3 bases, J lost 5 bases, and 14 bases lay in between. This CDR3 is 14 amino acids long. In DNA, the CDR3 is TGTGCCAGCAGCTGGGGACTCCTAGGGGAGACCCAGTACTTC. This gives the protein CASSWGLLGETQYF.

This clone was observed a handful of times. This chain connects TRBV27 to TRBJ2-7; D possibly corresponds to TRBD1 (6 bases). Germline assignment: CDR1 MNHEY and CDR2 SMNVEV (reference sequence). Trimming removed 2 bases from V and 6 bases from J, with 11 bases in between. This CDR3 has 13 amino acids. In nucleotides, the CDR3 is TGTGCCAGCAGTTTACGCCAGGGGACCGAGCAGTACTTC. Amino acid sequence: CASSLRQGTEQYF.

This clone was found once. The rearrangement uses TRBV6-1 and TRBJ2-5, with 8 bases lining up with TRBD2. The CDR3 covers 13 residues. V shed 6 bases and J 5 bases; nucleotides not matched to a gene: 5. The germline gives CDR1 MNHNS, CDR2 SASEGT. CDR3 region: CASRSGGSETQYF. The CDR3 DNA reads TGTGCCAGCAGGTCGGGAGGGAGTGAGACCCAGTACTTC.

The chain couples TRBV30 to TRBJ2-7; 10 positions agree with TRBD1. Germline V gives CDR1 GTSNPN, CDR2 SVGIG (reference sequence). After removal of 4 bases from V and 5 bases from J, the junction contained 11 bases not matched to a gene. The CDR3 covers 15 residues. CDR3 DNA: TGTGCCTGGACTTACGGACAGGGGGATTCTAACGAGCAGTACTTC. Translated, it gives CAWTYGQGDSNEQYF.